This T cell receptor beta chain was documented in a study of blood T cell repertoires in COVID-19 (TCRdb year 2020). With respect to the entire study: Collaborator samples came from the United States, Italy and Spain and covered acute and convalescent phases of COVID-19. The prospective study material was composed of cDNA or gDNA derived from T cells, B-cell-depleted T cells, or PBMCs. Deeply sampled blood TCRbeta repertoires from subjects exposed to, actively infected with, or recovered from COVID-19 were included in the dataset. The repertoires were made available in a free public database intended to serve as a resource for research on the immune response to SARS-CoV-2. The samples were drawn from two sources: the first 160 participants of the ongoing ImmuneRACE study, and 950 to 1,500 subjects contributed by 6 global collaborators. Nearly every sample came with metadata listing a de-identified subject ID, COVID-19 status, age in years and sex. Where available, HLA class I and class II types were obtained from metadata supplied by the sample provider rather than from assay-based typing. What the work shows at the level of the full study, not this receptor alone: How much clinical and demographic metadata was included differed by source and by participant, and the metadata was provided uncurated.

As to this clone: No cognate antigen has been identified for it. No base qualities exist here, and no much larger clone lies one base off it.

TCRbeta CDR3 regions were amplified from genomic DNA by means of the immunoSEQ Assay, a bias-controlled multiplex PCR. In the authors' own workflow: Within the assay, amplification of reference gene primers was used to estimate how many nucleated cells each sample contained. Sequence reads were collapsed and filtered to measure the absolute abundance of every unique TCRbeta CDR3 rearrangement. For each sample, productive Simpson clonality was calculated as the square root of Simpson's diversity index across productive rearrangements. This immuneACCESS table, as held by TCRdb, lists in-frame sequences with V and J called but not all clones. Of the missing ones, under half trace to an unresolved V gene in checked studies; the others have no known cause. V, J and clone size are taken as reported in that table, and D and trimming were inferred from the DNA itself. This sample comprises 130,000 to 150,000 clones, approximately 79% of them detected only once. The ten largest make up over 6.5% of the sample.

Whole blood was collected in K2EDTA tubes by collaborating institutions according to the institutions' own protocols. Collaborator samples were shipped for TCRbeta analysis as frozen whole blood, isolated PBMCs, or DNA extracted from either sample type. The origin of this receptor is a man in his fifties or sixties with active or convalescent COVID-19. Sequencing was carried out using peripheral blood.

CDR3 sequence: CASRGLAEYNEQFF. The DNA sequence is given as TGTGCCAGCAGGGGACTAGCAGAGTACAATGAGCAGTTCTTC. The sequence joins TRBV28 to TRBJ2-1, with 9 bases in between that match TRBD2. CDR1 and CDR2, looked up from the germline V gene, are MDHEN and SYDVKM. The CDR3 runs 14 residues from the cysteine to the phenylalanine. Kept here is only the CDR3 DNA, which spans 42 bases and is read in frame from base 1. The germline V end is reduced by 6 bases and the J end by 4 bases; junction bases left unmatched: 4.